Listed here are 11 T cell receptor beta chains from one sample, sequenced in a study of neoadjuvant anti-PD-1 for oral cavity cancer. Here immunoSEQ multiplex PCR was the method, and the copy in TCRdb shows in-frame clones only, minus some. The sample holds approximately 7,100 clones, around half seen once. The material sequenced was tumor tissue, taken before nivolumab (anti-PD-1) treatment. Receptors were obtained from a person between 35 and 79 years old with oral cavity squamous cell carcinoma.

This clone was counted between two and nine times. This is likely a read error, given that the CDR3 carries no conserved phenylalanine or tryptophan at its end. No DNA is shown, since the ends of the CDR3 on it are uncertain; the CDR3 is the one TCRdb lists. The chain is built from TRBV5-5 and TRBJ1-2; the table calls TRBD1, which could not be checked here. The germline gives CDR1 SGHKS, CDR2 YYEKEE (reference sequence). The CDR3 sequence runs 8 residues, both termini included. CDR3 residues: CASSRDRD.

V usage is TRBV7-2 and J usage is TRBJ1-1, with TRBD1 matching 7 bases. Germline values: CDR1 SGHTA, CDR2 FQGNSA. The CDR3 is 15 amino acids. V lost 4 bases, J lost 1 base, and 6 bases stayed unmatched. The CDR3 region is CASSSRPGGNTEAFF. For the CDR3, the DNA is TGTGCCAGCAGCTCCCGTCCAGGGGGGAACACTGAAGCTTTCTTT.

This clone has only a few counts. V and J are TRBV15 and TRBJ2-1; D uncertain. Germline CDR1 is LNHNV and CDR2 is YYDKDF (reference sequence). The germline V and J ends were trimmed by 0 bases and 0 bases, with 15 bases remaining between them. The CDR3 covers 18 residues. CDR3 nucleotide sequence: TGTGCCACCAGCAGAGATCCTGGGCGTCTTAGCTCCTACAATGAGCAGTTCTTC. Amino acids: CATSRDPGRLSSYNEQFF.

This chain uses TRBV30 with TRBJ2-7; D may be TRBD1 (6 bases). From germline, CDR1 is GTSNPN and CDR2 SVGIG (reference sequence). V dropped 0 bases and J dropped 1 base, with 7 bases sitting between them. This CDR3 contains 13 residues. The CDR3 region has the DNA TGTGCCTGGAGTGTAGGGGGATCCTACGAGCAGTACTTC. Residues: CAWSVGGSYEQYF. Filled out from reference TRBV30 and TRBJ2-7, the complete variable domain reads SQTIHQWPATLVQPVGSPLSLECTVEGTSNPNLYWYRQAAGRGLQLLFYSVGIGQISSEVPQNLSASRPQDRQFILSSKKLLLSDSGFYLCAWSVGGSYEQYFGPGTRLTVT.

The chain has TRBV28 and TRBJ2-1; TRBD1 aligns across 7 bases. There are 15 residues in the CDR3. The J segment lost 6 bases and the V segment lost 6 bases, leaving 11 bases of the junction unmatched. Germline V CDR1 and CDR2: MDHEN, SYDVKM. The chain's CDR3 is CASSLYTTGRNEQFF. The CDR3, as DNA: TGTGCCAGCAGCCTTTACACGACAGGGCGCAATGAGCAGTTCTTC.

This chain joins TRBV27 and TRBJ1-5; weak D call: TRBD1 (6 bases). This CDR3 has 15 residues. Trimming removed 5 bases from V and 5 bases from J, with 16 bases in between. Germline CDR1 MNHEY, CDR2 SMNVEV (reference sequence). The CDR3 nucleotides read TGTGCCAGCAGTCTCCTCGGGGGCGCGGATCAGCCCCAGCATTTT. Translating it yields CASSLLGGADQPQHF.

This clone was counted only a few times. The V and J genes are TRBV9 and TRBJ1-4, with D unresolved. V lost 4 bases and J lost 8, with 15 bases in between. Germline assignment: CDR1 SGDLS and CDR2 YYNGEE. The CDR3 loop spans 14 amino acids. This CDR3 reads CASSPPGFREKLFF. CDR3 nucleotides: TGTGCCAGCAGCCCTCCGGGGTTTAGGGAAAAACTGTTTTTT.

This sequence joins TRBV13 and TRBJ2-1; TRBD2 aligns across 10 bases. This CDR3 spans 15 amino acids. V was pared by 3 bases and J by 9 bases, with 8 bases of the junction left unmatched. CDR1 is PRHDT and CDR2 is FYEKMQ in the germline V gene (reference sequence). The chain's CDR3 is CASSFFLAGDFEQFF. The CDR3 DNA reads TGTGCCAGCAGCTTTTTTCTAGCGGGAGATTTTGAGCAGTTCTTC.

By sample share, this clone is medium-sized. The chain employs TRBV2 and TRBJ1-4; D is ambiguous. Germline lookup yields CDR1 SNHLY and CDR2 FYNNEI. The CDR3 covers 11 residues. Trimming took 5 bases from V and 5 from J, leaving 3 bases between them. CDR3 loop: CASSYNEKLFF. CDR3 nucleotides: TGTGCCAGCAGTTACAATGAAAAACTGTTTTTT.

The CDR3 bases are TGTGCCAGTAGTTCACGGACGGACATGGGAAACACCATATATTTT. This translates into CASSSRTDMGNTIYF. This sequence joins TRBV19 and TRBJ1-3; D is possibly TRBD1 (5 bases). V was shortened by 5 bases and J by 4 bases, with 15 bases between the two germline ends. From germline, CDR1 is LNHDA and CDR2 SQIVND (reference sequence). This CDR3 comprises 15 residues.

Only a few counts were recorded for this clone. The chain carries TRBV6-1 and TRBJ1-3; D ambiguous. The CDR3 runs 12 residues. Per the germline V gene, CDR1 is MNHNS and CDR2 is SASEGT. V shed 1 base and J shed 3 bases, with 1 base lying between them. CDR3 sequence reads: CASSEGGNTIYF. CDR3 in DNA: TGTGCCAGCAGTGAAGGTGGAAACACCATATATTTT.